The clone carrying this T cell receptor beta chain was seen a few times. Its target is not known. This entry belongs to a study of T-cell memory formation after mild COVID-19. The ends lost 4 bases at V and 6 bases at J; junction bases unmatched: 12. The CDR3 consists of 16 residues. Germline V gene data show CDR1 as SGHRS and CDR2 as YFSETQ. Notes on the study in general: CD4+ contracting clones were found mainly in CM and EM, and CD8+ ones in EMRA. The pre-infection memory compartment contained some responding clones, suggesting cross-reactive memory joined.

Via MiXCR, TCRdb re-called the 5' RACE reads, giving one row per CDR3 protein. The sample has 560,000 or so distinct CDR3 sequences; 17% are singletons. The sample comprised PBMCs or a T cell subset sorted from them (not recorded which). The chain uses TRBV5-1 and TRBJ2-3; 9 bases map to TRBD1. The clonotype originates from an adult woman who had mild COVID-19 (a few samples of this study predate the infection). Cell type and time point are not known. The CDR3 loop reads CASSETGGGFLDTQYF. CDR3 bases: TGCGCCAGCAGCGAGACAGGGGGTGGATTTTTGGATACGCAGTATTTT.